The rows below give T cell receptor beta chains drawn from one sample of a study of blood T cells in healthy people across ages. TCRdb reprocessed the 5' RACE reads via MiXCR and lists one record per CDR3 protein. The sample records 550,000 to 800,000 distinct CDR3 sequences, roughly 32% being singletons. The specimen was blood. The receptors come from a woman of 80 years or more in good health. The CDR3 runs from the conserved cysteine through the conserved F or W. A D gene is named only where the DNA matches it firmly. For some rows the clone size is stated as once, few or many, or as a class when expanded; others skip it.

d_call j_call v_call clone_size cdr3_aa cdr3_nt
NA TRBJ2-7 TRBV20-1 many CSARASFSYEQYF TGCAGTGCTAGGGCTTCGTTCTCCTACGAGCAGTACTTC
NA TRBJ1-1 TRBV5-6 few CASSRGRLTEAFF TGTGCCAGCAGTCGTGGGAGATTGACTGAAGCTTTCTTT
NA TRBJ2-3 TRBV5-1 NA CASSLGAGSSTDTQYF TGCGCCAGCAGCTTGGGGGCAGGGTCCAGCACAGATACGCAGTATTTT
NA TRBJ2-3 TRBV5-4 few CASSPTGSADTQYF TGTGCCAGCAGCCCCACAGGGTCGGCAGATACGCAGTATTTT
TRBD1 TRBJ1-4 TRBV12-3/TRBV12-4 many CASSLQMTGDLEKLFF TGTGCCAGCAGTTTACAGATGACAGGGGATTTGGAAAAACTGTTTTTT
TRBD2 TRBJ2-1 TRBV20-1 few CSARAGGSSFGDEQFF TGCAGTGCTAGAGCCGGCGGGAGCTCCTTTGGGGATGAGCAGTTCTTC
TRBD1 TRBJ1-6 TRBV7-2 NA CASSLANIGTGGNSPLHF TGTGCCAGCAGCTTAGCTAATATCGGGACAGGGGGTAATTCACCCCTCCACTTT
NA TRBJ2-7 TRBV6-5 few CASSGGFWGSYEQYF TGTGCCAGCAGTGGAGGATTCTGGGGTTCCTACGAGCAGTACTTC
TRBD2 TRBJ2-3 TRBV20-1 many CSAREWTSGGQITDTQYF TGCAGTGCTAGAGAGTGGACTAGCGGGGGCCAAATCACAGATACGCAGTATTTT
TRBD2 TRBJ2-7 TRBV5-1 NA CASSPAGLAGYEQYF TGCGCCAGCAGCCCGGCGGGACTAGCGGGATACGAGCAGTACTTC
TRBD1 TRBJ1-2 TRBV5-1 many CASSSGQGYYGYTF TGTGCCAGCAGCTCCGGACAGGGATACTATGGCTACACCTTC
TRBD1 TRBJ2-5 TRBV5-1 many CASSAFGRGLGETQYF TGCGCCAGCAGCGCTTTTGGCAGGGGGCTTGGGGAGACCCAGTACTTC
NA TRBJ2-1 TRBV14 many CASSQLGRLITEQFF TGTGCCAGCAGCCAATTGGGCAGACTAATAACCGAGCAGTTCTTC
NA TRBJ2-5 TRBV15 many CATSRDQGRRAQYF TGTGCCACCAGCAGAGATCAAGGCAGGAGGGCCCAGTACTTC
NA TRBJ1-6 TRBV6-2/TRBV6-3 NA CASSRRQNSPLHF TGTGCCAGCAGCCGACGGCAGAATTCACCCCTCCACTTT
NA TRBJ1-2 TRBV7-3 many CASSPGPVGGYTF TGTGCCAGCAGCCCTGGACCGGTTGGGGGCTACACCTTC
TRBD2 TRBJ2-1 TRBV9 NA CASSVALAGVNEQFF TGTGCCAGCAGCGTAGCCCTAGCGGGGGTGAATGAGCAGTTCTTC
TRBD1 TRBJ2-7 TRBV25-1 NA CASSISGGEGYEQYF TGTGCCAGCAGCATATCAGGGGGAGAGGGCTACGAGCAGTACTTC
TRBD1 TRBJ2-7 TRBV20-1 NA CRAGQGAYEQYF TGCAGGGCGGGACAGGGGGCCTACGAGCAGTACTTC
TRBD2 TRBJ2-1 TRBV5-1 NA CASSLGLGLADRDGQFF TGCGCCAGCAGCTTGGGACTGGGACTAGCGGATCGGGATGGGCAGTTCTTC
TRBD2 TRBJ2-7 TRBV27 many CASTRRAGDYEQYF TGTGCCAGCACCCGACGGGCGGGGGACTACGAGCAGTACTTC
NA TRBJ1-1 TRBV9 NA CASSVGIRGGDTEAFF TGTGCCAGCAGCGTTGGGATCAGGGGAGGAGACACTGAAGCTTTCTTT
TRBD2 TRBJ2-1 TRBV18 many CASRRVGGANEQFF TGTGCCAGCCGACGAGTCGGGGGGGCTAATGAGCAGTTCTTC
NA TRBJ2-7 TRBV19 NA CASSRQGDYYEQYF TGTGCCAGTAGTAGGCAGGGAGATTACTACGAGCAGTACTTC
TRBD1 TRBJ1-2 TRBV7-2 many CASSARQGTGLYGYTF TGTGCCAGCAGCGCCCGCCAGGGGACAGGTCTCTATGGCTACACCTTC
TRBD2 TRBJ2-1 TRBV5-1 NA CASSLETSGGADEQFF TGCGCCAGCAGCTTGGAGACTAGCGGGGGGGCGGATGAGCAGTTCTTC
TRBD2 TRBJ2-3 TRBV9 NA CASSAPGAGGHTDTQYF TGTGCCAGCAGCGCTCCCGGGGCGGGGGGGCACACAGATACGCAGTATTTT
NA TRBJ1-1 TRBV6-6 NA CASSSMAKDTEAFF TGTGCCAGCAGTTCCATGGCCAAGGACACTGAAGCTTTCTTT
TRBD1 TRBJ2-7 TRBV7-2 many CASSPSGTDYEQYF TGTGCCAGCAGCCCTTCCGGGACAGACTACGAGCAGTACTTC
NA TRBJ2-7 TRBV6-5 NA CASSRGGDEQYF TGTGCCAGCAGTCGAGGGGGGGATGAGCAGTACTTC
NA TRBJ1-4 TRBV20-1 NA CSAMGARATNEKLFF TGCAGTGCTATGGGGGCCCGAGCAACTAATGAAAAACTGTTTTTT
NA TRBJ1-3 TRBV5-1 NA CASSNRVTNTIYF TGCGCCAGCAGCAACAGGGTCACAAACACCATATATTTT
TRBD1 TRBJ2-7 TRBV20-1 NA CSASDRVASYEQYF TGCAGTGCTAGCGACAGGGTGGCCTCCTACGAGCAGTACTTC
TRBD1 TRBJ2-7 TRBV10-3 many CAISERQGAYEQYF TGTGCCATCAGTGAGAGGCAGGGGGCTTACGAGCAGTACTTC
NA TRBJ2-1 TRBV5-1 few CASSTQGKNVQFF TGCGCCAGCAGCACACAGGGAAAGAATGTGCAGTTCTTC
TRBD1 TRBJ2-3 TRBV28 many CASSSDRGTQYF TGTGCCAGCAGCTCAGACAGGGGTACGCAGTATTTT
NA TRBJ1-2 TRBV7-2 once CASSPGTARPNYGYTF TGTGCCAGCAGCCCCGGGACCGCCAGACCCAACTATGGCTACACCTTC
NA TRBJ2-5 TRBV7-2 many CASSLAGLAPETQYF TGTGCCAGCAGCTTAGCGGGCCTAGCACCGGAGACCCAGTACTTC